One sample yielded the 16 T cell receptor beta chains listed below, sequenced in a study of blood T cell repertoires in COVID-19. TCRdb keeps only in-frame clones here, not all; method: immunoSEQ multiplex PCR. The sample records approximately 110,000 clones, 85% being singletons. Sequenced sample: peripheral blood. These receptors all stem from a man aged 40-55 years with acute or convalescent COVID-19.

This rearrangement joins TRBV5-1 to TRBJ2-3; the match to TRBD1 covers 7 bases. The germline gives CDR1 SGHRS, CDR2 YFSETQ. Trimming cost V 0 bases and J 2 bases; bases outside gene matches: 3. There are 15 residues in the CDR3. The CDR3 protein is CASSLEGQHTDTQYF. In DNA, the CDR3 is TGCGCCAGCAGCTTGGAGGGACAGCACACAGATACGCAGTATTTT.

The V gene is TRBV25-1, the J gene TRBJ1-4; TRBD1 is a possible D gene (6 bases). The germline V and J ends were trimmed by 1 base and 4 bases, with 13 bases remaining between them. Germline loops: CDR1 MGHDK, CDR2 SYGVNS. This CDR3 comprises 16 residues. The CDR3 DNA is TGTGCCAGCAGTGAATGGGGGCCCAGGGGTAATGAAAAACTGTTTTTT. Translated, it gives CASSEWGPRGNEKLFF.

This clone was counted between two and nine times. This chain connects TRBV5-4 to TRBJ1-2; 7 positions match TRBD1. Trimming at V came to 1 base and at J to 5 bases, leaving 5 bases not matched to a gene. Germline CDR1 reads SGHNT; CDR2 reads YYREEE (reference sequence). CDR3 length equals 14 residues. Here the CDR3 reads CASSLKGASYGYTF. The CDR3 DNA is TGTGCCAGCAGCTTGAAGGGGGCTTCTTATGGCTACACCTTC.

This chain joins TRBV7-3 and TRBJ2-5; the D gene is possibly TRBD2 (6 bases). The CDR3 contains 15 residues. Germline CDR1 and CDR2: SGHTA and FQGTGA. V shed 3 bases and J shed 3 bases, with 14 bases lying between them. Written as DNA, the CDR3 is TGTGCCAGCAGCTTCGGTGGGGTAGCGGAAGAGACCCAGTACTTC. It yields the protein CASSFGGVAEETQYF.

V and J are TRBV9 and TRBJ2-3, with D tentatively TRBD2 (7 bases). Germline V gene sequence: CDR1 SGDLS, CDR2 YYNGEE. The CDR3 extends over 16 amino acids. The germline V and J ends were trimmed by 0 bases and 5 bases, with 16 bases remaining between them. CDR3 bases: TGTGCCAGCAGCGTAGCCGGAGGGGGGGCAGTAGATACGCAGTATTTT. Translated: CASSVAGGGAVDTQYF.

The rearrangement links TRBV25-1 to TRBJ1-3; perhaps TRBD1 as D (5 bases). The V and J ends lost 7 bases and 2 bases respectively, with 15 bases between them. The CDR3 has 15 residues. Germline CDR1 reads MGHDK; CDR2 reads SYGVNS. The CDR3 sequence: CASTRGGYTGNTIYF. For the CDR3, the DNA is TGTGCCAGCACAAGGGGCGGTTACACTGGAAACACCATATATTTT.

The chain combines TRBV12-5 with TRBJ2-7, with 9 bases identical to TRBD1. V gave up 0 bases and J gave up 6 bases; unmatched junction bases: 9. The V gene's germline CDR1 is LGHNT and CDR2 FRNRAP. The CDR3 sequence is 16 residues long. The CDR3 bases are TGTGCTAGTGGTTTGGTACAGATGGGACAGGGCAGCGAGCAGTACTTC. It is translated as CASGLVQMGQGSEQYF.

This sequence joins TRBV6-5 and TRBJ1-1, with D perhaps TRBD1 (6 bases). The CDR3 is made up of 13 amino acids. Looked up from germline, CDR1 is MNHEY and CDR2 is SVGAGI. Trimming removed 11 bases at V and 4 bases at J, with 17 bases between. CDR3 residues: CAAKTGMGTEAFF. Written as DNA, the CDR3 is TGTGCCGCGAAGACAGGAATGGGCACTGAAGCTTTCTTT.

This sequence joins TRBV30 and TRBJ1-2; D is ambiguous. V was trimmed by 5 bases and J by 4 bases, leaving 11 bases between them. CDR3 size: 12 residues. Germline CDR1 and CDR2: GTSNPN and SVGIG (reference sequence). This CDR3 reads CAWVSVVYGYTF. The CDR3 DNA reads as TGTGCCTGGGTTTCGGTTGTCTATGGCTACACCTTC. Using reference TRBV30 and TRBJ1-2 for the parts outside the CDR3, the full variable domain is SQTIHQWPATLVQPVGSPLSLECTVEGTSNPNLYWYRQAAGRGLQLLFYSVGIGQISSEVPQNLSASRPQDRQFILSSKKLLLSDSGFYLCAWVSVVYGYTFGSGTRLTVV.

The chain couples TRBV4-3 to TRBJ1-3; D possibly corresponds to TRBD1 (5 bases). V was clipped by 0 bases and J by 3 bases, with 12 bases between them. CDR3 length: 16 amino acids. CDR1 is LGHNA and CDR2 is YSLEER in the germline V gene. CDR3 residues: CASSQEGREFGNTIYF. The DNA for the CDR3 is TGCGCCAGCAGCCAAGAGGGCAGGGAATTTGGAAACACCATATATTTT.

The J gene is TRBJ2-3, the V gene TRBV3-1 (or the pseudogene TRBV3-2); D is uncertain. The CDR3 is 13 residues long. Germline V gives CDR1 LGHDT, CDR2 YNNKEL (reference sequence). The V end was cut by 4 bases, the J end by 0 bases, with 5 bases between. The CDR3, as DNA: TGTGCCAGCAGCCTCCTTAGCACAGATACGCAGTATTTT. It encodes CASSLLSTDTQYF.

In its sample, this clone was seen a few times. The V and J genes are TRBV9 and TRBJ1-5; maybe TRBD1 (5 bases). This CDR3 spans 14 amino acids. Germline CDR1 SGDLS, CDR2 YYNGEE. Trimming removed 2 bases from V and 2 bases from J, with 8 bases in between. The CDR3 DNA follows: TGTGCCAGCAGCGTCGACAGCGGCAATCAGCCCCAGCATTTT. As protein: CASSVDSGNQPQHF. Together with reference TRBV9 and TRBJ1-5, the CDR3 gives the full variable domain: DSGVTQTPKHLITATGQRVTLRCSPRSGDLSVYWYQQSLDQGLQFLIQYYNGEERAKGNILERFSAQQFPDLHSELNLSSLELGDSALYFCASSVDSGNQPQHFGDGTRLSIL.

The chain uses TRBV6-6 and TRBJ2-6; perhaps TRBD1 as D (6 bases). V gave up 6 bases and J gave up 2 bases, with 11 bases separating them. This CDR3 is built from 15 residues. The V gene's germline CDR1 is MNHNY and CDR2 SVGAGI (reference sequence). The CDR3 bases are TGTGCCAGCAGAACACAGGGCGCTGGGGCCAACGTCCTGACTTTC. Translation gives CASRTQGAGANVLTF.

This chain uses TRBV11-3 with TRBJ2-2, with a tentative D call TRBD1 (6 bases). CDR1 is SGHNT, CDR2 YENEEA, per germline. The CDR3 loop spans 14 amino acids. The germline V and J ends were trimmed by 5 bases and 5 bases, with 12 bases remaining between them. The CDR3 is CASSQPGETGELFF. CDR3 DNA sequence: TGTGCCAGCAGCCAGCCAGGGGAGACCGGGGAGCTGTTTTTT.

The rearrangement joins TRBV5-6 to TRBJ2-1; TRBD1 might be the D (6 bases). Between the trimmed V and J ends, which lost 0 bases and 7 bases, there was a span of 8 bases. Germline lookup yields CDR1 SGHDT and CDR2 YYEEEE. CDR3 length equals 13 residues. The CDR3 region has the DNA TGTGCCAGCAGCTTGGGCAGGGGAAATGAGCAGTTCTTC. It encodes CASSLGRGNEQFF.

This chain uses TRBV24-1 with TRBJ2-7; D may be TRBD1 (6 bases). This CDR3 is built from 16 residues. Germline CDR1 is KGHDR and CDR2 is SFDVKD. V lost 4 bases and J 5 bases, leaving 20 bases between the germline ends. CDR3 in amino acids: CATSELFRTGFNEQYF. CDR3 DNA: TGTGCCACCAGTGAGTTATTCCGAACAGGGTTCAACGAGCAGTACTTC.